This T cell receptor (beta chain) derives from a study of T cells in Graves' hyperthyroidism and ophthalmopathy. Uncontrolled infection, other autoimmune disease, pregnancy or lactation excluded patients. Each 10 ml fresh peripheral blood draw supplied the PBMCs. It was RNA transcripts that yielded the amplified TCR beta CDR3 regions. Primed by the HTBI set, a first-round RT-PCR was run on the TCR CDR3. Using its own MiXCR run on the multiplex PCR reads, TCRdb lists one record per CDR3 protein. The repertoire has fewer than 600,000 distinct CDR3 sequences, about 15% of them found once; the top ten carry about 15%. After removal of 2 bases from V and 0 bases from J, the junction contained 7 bases not matched to a gene. CDR1 and CDR2 from the germline V gene are MDHEN and SYDVKM. The CDR3 totals 17 residues.

V and J are TRBV28 and TRBJ1-2; 9 nucleotides match TRBD1. The material sequenced was blood. This TCR was recovered from a woman aged 40 to 49 with Graves' hyperthyroidism. In nucleotides, the CDR3 is TGTGCCAGCAGTTTAATGGGACAGGGCCTCACTAACTATGGCTACACCTTC. This translates into CASSLMGQGLTNYGYTF.